This T cell receptor (beta chain) originates from a study of blood T cell repertoires in COVID-19. Study-level background: Both acute and convalescent COVID-19 samples were obtained from the United States, Italy and Spain. Sources were T cells, B-cell-depleted T cells, or PBMCs; the material itself was cDNA or gDNA.

The Seattle patients, enrolled during active infection, were followed longitudinally. Study processing details: Amplified reference gene primers provided the basis for estimating nucleated cell counts. Profiling relied on immunoSEQ multiplex PCR, and the TCRdb table lists in-frame clones only, not all of them. V and J calls and clone size are those listed in that table; D and trimming were worked out from the DNA. The table includes about 350,000 clones, about 92% detected once. The TCR comes from a woman in her sixties with COVID-19, enrolled during active disease. Sequenced material: peripheral blood.

Here the CDR3 reads CATSSVSDTQYF. In DNA form, the CDR3 reads TGTGCCACCAGCTCCGTCTCAGATACGCAGTATTTT. This chain links TRBV24-1 with TRBJ2-3; D gene unclear. CDR1 is KGHDR, CDR2 SFDVKD, per germline. The CDR3 has 12 amino acids. The ends were cut back, 7 bases at V and 4 bases at J, with 8 bases in the middle.